The table lists the clone carrying this TCR beta chain with a count of one. The sample is drawn from a study of blood T cell repertoires in COVID-19. The overall study: The samples span acute and convalescent COVID-19 from the United States, Italy and Spain.

V dropped 6 bases and J dropped 1 base, with 12 bases sitting between them. CDR1 is SGHRS, CDR2 YFSETQ, per germline. CDR3 size: 14 residues. TCRdb's copy holds only in-frame clones and misses some; the assay was immunoSEQ multiplex PCR. The sample has around 250,000 clones; 90% are singletons. Sequencing was performed on PBMCs or T cells enriched from blood (not recorded which). The receptor was isolated from a man between 45 and 60 years old who had been exposed to COVID-19. The chain links TRBV5-1 to TRBJ2-3; D is possibly TRBD2 (6 bases). Here the CDR3 reads CASNRGGGTDTQYF. The CDR3 bases are TGCGCCAGCAATCGTGGAGGGGGCACAGATACGCAGTATTTT.